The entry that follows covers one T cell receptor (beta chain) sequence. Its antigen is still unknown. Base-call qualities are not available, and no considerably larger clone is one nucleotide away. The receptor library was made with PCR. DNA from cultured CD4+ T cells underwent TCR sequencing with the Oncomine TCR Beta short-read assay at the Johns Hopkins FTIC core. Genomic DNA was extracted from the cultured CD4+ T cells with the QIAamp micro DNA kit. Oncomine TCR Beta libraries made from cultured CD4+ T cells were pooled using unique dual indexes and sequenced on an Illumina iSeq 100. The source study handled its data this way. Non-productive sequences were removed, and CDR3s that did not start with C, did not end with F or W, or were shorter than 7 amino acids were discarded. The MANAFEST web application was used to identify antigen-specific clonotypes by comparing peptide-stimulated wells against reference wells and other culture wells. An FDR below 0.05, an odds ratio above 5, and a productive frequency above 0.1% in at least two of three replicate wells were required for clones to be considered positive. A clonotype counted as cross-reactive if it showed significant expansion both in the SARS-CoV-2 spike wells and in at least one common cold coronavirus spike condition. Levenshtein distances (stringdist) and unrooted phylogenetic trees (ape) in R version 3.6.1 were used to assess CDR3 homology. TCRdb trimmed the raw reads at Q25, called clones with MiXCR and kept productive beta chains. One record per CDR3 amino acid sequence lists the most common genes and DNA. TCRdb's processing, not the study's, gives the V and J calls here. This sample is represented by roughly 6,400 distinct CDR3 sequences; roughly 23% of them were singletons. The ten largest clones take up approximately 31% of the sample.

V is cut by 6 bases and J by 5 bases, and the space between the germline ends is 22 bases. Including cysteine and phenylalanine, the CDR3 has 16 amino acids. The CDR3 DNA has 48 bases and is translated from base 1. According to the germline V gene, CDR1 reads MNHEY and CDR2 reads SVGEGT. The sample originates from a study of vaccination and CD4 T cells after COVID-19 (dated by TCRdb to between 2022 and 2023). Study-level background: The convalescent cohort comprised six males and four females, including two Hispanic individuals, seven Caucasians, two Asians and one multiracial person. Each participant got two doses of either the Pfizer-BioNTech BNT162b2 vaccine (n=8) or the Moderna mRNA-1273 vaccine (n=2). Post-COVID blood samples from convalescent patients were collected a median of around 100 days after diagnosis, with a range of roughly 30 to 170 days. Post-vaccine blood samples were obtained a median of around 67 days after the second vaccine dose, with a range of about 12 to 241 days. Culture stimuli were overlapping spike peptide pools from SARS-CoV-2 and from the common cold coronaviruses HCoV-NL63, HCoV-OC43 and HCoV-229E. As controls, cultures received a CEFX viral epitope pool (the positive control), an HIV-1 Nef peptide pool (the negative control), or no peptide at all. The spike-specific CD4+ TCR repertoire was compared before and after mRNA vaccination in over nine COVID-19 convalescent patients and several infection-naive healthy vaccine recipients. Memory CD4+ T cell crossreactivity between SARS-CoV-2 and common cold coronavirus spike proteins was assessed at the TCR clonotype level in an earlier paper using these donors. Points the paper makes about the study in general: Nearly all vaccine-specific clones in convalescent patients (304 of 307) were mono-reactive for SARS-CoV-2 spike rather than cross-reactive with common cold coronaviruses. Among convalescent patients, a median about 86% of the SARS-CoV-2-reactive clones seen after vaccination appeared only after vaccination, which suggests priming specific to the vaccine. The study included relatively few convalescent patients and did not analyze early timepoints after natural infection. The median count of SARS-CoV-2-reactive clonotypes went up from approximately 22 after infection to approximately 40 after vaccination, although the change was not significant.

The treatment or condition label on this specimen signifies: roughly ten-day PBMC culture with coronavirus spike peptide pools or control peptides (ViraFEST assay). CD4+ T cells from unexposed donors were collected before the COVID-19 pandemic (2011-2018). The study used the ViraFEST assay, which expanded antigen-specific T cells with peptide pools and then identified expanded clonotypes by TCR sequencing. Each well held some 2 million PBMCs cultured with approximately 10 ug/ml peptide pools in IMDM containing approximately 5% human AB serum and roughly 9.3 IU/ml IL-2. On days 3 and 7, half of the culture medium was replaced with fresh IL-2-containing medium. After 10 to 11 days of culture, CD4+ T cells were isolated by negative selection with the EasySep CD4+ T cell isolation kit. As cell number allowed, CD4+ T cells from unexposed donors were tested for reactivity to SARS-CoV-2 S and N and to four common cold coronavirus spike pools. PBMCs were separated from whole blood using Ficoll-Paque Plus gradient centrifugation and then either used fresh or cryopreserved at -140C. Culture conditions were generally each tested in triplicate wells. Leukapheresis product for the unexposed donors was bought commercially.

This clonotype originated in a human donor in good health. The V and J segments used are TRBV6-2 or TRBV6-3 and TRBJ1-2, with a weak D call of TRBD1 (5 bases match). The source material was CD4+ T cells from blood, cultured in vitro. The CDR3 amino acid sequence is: CASSRQITGTQYGYTF. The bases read TGTGCCAGCAGCCGCCAGATAACCGGGACGCAGTATGGCTACACCTTC.